This T cell receptor beta chain was sequenced during a study of OX40 agonist ivuxolimab in advanced cancers. For the wider study: Ivuxolimab was an agonistic, fully human IgG2 monoclonal antibody directed against OX40 (CD134), a costimulatory receptor. A male proportion of about 79% and a mean age of approximately 62 years, ranging from about 20 to 80, were recorded for the dose-escalation cohort. The point of sequencing TCRbeta in the periphery was to test whether ivuxolimab changed TCR sequence diversity and drove clonal T-cell expansion. Partial responses occurred in three dose-escalation patients: two with cutaneous melanoma and one with hepatocellular carcinoma. Among the approximately 50 dose-escalation patients, 19 had hepatocellular carcinoma, roughly 15 melanoma, 9 renal cell carcinoma and 9 head and neck cancer. The paper covers the monotherapy dose-escalation part of the phase I ivuxolimab trial, which included N = 52 patients. Intravenous ivuxolimab was administered to patients every 2 weeks at six dose levels: 0.01, 0.1, 0.3, 1.5, 3 and 10 mg/kg. Patients were allowed to have had prior anti-PD-1, anti-PD-L1 or anti-CTLA-4 therapy, and approximately 40% of the dose-escalation patients had been treated with checkpoint inhibitors.

Cut back by 0 bases and 2 bases, the V and J ends lie 9 bases apart. Taken from the germline V gene, the CDR1 and CDR2 loops are SGHRS and YFSETQ. From its cysteine to its phenylalanine, the CDR3 spans 14 amino acids. Of all the DNA, just the CDR3 is kept, 42 bases in frame from base 1. Points on this clone: Its cognate antigen has yet to be identified. There are no base qualities to consult, and no much larger clone falls within one base.

The trial excluded patients who had a history of autoimmune disease or who were on systemic immunosuppression. Peripheral blood for TCR sequencing was drawn from every dose cohort at baseline, at cycle 4 day 1 and at cycle 7 day 1. The samples were drawn from a first-in-human, open-label, multicenter phase I dose-escalation trial of ivuxolimab. Adults with locally advanced or metastatic head and neck squamous cell, hepatocellular, melanoma or renal cell carcinoma were enrolled in the trial. Before TCR sequencing, CD4+ T cells and CD8+ T cells from peripheral blood were sorted into separate populations. To sequence the TCRbeta CDR3 region, genomic DNA was isolated from the sorted cells. The immunoSEQ Assay was used to sequence the TCRbeta CDR3 regions. TCRdb retrieved this table from immuneACCESS and kept in-frame rearrangements only. Not all clones are present; in checked studies, unresolved V genes account for under half, and no reason is known for the remainder. The sample contains roughly 70,000 clones, just over 90% of them found a single time. The ten largest clonotypes hold under 7.5% of the sample.

On the study overall, not on this receptor specifically: The antigen specificity of the peripheral T cells that underwent clonal expansion was not determined. At doses from 0.1 to 3.0 mg/kg, clonal expansion was seen in both CD4+ and CD8+ blood T cells between baseline and week 6. After ivuxolimab, CD8+ T cells had more expanded clones than CD4+ T cells on average. Low levels of normalized T-cell clonal expansion were also seen in some patients who did not respond. Partial responders in the 0.1-3.0 mg/kg groups had among the lowest normalized peripheral clonal expansion, especially among CD8+ T cells.

Recombination joined TRBV5-1 with TRBJ2-7; the D gene is possibly TRBD2, with 6 bases matching. The sequence came from an adult with an advanced solid tumor such as melanoma, head and neck, liver or kidney cancer. The specimen comprised CD4+ or CD8+ T cells sorted from blood, sampled in a trial of the OX40 agonist ivuxolimab. CDR3 protein: CASSLGGGPYEQYF. The nucleotide sequence reads TGCGCCAGCAGCTTGGGTGGAGGGCCCTACGAGCAGTACTTC.